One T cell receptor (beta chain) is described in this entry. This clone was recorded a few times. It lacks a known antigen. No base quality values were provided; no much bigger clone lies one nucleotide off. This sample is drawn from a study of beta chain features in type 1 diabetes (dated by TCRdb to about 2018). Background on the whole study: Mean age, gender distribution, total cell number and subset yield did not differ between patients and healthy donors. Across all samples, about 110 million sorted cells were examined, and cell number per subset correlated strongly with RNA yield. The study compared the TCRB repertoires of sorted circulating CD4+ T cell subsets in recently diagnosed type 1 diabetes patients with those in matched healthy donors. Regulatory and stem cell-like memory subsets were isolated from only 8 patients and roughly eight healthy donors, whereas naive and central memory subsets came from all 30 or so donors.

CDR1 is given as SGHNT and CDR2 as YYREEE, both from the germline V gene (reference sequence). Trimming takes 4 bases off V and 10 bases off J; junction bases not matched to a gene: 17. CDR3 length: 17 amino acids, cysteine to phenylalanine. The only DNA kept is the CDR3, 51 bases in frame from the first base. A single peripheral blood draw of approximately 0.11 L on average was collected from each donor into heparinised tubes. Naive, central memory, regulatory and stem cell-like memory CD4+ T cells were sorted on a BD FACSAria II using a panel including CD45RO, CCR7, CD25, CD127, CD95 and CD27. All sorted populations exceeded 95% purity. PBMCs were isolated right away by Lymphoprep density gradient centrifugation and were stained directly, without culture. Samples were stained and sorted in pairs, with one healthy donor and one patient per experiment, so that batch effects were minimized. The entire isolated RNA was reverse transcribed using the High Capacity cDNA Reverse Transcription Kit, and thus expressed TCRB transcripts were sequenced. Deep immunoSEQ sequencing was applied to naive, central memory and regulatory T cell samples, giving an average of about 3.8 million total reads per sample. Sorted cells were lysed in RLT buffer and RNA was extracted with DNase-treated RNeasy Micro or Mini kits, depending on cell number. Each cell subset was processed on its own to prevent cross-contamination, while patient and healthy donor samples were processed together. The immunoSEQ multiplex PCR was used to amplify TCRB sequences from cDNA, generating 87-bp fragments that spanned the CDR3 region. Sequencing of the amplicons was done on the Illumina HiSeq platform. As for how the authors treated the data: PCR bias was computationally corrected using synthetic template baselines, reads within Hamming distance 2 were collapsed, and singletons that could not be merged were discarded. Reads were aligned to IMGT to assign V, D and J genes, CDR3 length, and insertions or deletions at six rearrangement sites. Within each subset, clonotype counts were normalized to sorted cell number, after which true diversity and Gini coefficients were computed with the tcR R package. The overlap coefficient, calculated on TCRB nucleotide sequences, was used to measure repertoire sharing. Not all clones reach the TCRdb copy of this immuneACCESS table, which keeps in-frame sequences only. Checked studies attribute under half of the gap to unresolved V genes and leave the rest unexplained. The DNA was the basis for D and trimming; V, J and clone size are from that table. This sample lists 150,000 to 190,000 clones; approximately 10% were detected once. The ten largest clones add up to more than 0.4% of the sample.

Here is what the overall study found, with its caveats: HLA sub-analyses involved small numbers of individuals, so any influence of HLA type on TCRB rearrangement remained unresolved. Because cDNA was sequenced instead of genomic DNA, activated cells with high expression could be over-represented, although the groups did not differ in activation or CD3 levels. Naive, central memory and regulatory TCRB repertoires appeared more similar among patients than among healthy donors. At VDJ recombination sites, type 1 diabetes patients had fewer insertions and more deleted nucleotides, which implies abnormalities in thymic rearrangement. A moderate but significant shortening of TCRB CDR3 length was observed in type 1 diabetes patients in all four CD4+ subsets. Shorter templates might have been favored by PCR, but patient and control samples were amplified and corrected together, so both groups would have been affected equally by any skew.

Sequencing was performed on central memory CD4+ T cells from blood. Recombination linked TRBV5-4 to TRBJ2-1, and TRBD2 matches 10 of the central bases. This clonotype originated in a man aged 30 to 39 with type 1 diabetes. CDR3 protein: CASSQESLAGSFREQFF. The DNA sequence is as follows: TGTGCCAGCAGCCAAGAATCACTAGCGGGGTCCTTTCGGGAGCAGTTCTTC. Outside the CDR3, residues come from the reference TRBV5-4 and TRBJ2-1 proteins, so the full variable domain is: ETGVTQSPTHLIKTRGQQVTLRCSSQSGHNTVSWYQQALGQGPQFIFQYYREEENGRGNFPPRFSGLQFPNYSSELNVNALELDDSALYLCASSQESLAGSFREQFFGPGTRLTVL.